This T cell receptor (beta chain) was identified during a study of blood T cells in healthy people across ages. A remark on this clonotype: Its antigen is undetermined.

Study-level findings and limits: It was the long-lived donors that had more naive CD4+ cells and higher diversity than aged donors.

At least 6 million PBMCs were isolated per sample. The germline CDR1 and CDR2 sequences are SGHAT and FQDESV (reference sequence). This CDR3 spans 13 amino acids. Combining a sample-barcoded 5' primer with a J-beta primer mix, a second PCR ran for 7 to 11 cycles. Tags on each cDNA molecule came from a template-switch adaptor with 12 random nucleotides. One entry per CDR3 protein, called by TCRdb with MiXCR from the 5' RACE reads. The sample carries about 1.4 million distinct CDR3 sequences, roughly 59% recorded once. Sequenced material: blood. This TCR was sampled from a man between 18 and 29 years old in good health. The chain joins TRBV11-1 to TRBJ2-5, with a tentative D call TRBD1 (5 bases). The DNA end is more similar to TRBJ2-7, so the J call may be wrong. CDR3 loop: CASNSQDSYEQYF. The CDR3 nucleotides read TGTGCCAGCAACTCTCAAGACAGCTACGAGCAGTACTTC.